This TCR beta chain was captured by sequencing in a study of shared clonotypes between healthy human individuals. Study-wide background: Donors consisted of two women and a few men between 18 and 49. Findings and limits, study-wide: Non-shared clonotypes had lower generation probabilities than those shared by all four donors. The researchers took only blood, and tissue repertoires probably look different.

Everyone who donated was a Caucasian adult who lived in Nashville, Tennessee. With regard to this clone: Its matching antigen is unknown.

Some clones are missing from TCRdb's copy, which holds only in-frame ones; the method was immunoSEQ multiplex PCR. The sample has approximately 940,000 clones, 76% seen once. Germline CDR1 and CDR2: SGHDT and YYEEEE. The CDR3 spans 15 residues. The trim removed 7 bases at V and 7 bases at J, leaving 13 bases unmatched. This TCR derives from a young man in good health. The sample comprised memory CD4+ T cells sorted from blood. Subset here: CD45RA-negative fraction. J is TRBJ2-5 and V is TRBV5-6, with TRBD2 matching 10 bases. CDR3 nucleotides: TGTGCCAGCGCTGGGCTAGCGGGGGCCCCTGGGACCCAGTACTTC. Translating it yields CASAGLAGAPGTQYF.